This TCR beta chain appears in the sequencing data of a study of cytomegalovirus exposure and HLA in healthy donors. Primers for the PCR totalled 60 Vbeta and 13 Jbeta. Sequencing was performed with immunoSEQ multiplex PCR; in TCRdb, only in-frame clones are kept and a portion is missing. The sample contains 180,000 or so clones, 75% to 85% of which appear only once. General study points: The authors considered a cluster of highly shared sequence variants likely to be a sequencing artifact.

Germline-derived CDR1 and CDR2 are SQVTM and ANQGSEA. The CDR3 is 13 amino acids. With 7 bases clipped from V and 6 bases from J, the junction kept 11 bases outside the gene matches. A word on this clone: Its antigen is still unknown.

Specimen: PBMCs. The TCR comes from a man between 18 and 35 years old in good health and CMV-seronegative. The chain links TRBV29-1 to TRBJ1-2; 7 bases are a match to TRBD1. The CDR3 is CSGGPGTDDGYTF. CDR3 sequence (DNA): TGCAGCGGTGGCCCGGGGACAGACGATGGCTACACCTTC.